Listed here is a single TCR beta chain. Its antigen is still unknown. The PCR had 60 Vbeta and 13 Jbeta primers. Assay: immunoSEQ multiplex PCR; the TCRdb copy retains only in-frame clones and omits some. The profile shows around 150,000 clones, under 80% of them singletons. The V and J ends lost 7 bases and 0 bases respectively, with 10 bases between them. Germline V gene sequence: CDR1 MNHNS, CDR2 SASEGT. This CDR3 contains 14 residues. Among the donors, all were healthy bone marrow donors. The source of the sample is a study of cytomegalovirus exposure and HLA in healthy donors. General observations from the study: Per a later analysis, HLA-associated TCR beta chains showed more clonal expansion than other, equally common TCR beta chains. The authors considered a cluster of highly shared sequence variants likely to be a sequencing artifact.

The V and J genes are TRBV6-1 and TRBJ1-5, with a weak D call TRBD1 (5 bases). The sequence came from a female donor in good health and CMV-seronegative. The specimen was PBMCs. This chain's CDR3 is CASKGSNSNQPQHF. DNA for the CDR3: TGTGCCAGCAAGGGGTCCAATAGCAATCAGCCCCAGCATTTT.